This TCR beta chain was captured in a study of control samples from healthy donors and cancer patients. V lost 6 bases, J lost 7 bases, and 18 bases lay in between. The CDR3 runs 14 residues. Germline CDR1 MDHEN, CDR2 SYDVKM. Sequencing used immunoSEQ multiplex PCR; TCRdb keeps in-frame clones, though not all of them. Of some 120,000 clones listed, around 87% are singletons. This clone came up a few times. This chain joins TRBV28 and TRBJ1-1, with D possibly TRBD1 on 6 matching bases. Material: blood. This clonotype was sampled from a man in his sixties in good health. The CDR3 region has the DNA TGTGCCAGCAGAAACGGCAGGGGTGGAAGTGAAGCTTTCTTT. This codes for CASRNGRGGSEAFF. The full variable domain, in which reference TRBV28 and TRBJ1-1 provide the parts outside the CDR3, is DVKVTQSSRYLVKRTGEKVFLECVQDMDHENMFWYRQDPGLGLRLIYFSYDVKMKEKGDIPEGYSVSREKKERFSLILESASTNQTSMYLCASRNGRGGSEAFFGQGTRLTVV.